This T cell receptor beta chain originates from a study of CD8 T cells in ankylosing spondylitis. TCRdb fed the 5' RACE reads into MiXCR, producing one record per CDR3 protein. The table includes around 440,000 distinct CDR3 sequences, roughly 15% detected once. Germline CDR1 is MGHRA and CDR2 is YSYEKL. The CDR3 sequence is 16 residues long. The ends lost 0 bases at V and 6 bases at J; junction bases unmatched: 3. Points on this clonotype: Its antigen is unidentified.

Notes on the study in general: In reactive arthritis synovial fluid and blood, some motif variants had been reported before. Typical of ankylosing spondylitis blood, it appeared, was a TCR beta motif of fewer than ten highly homologous variants.

This chain joins TRBV4-1 and TRBJ2-1, with 12 bases that match TRBD2. The sample taken for sequencing was blood, either unsorted or a sorted T cell fraction (not recorded which). The source is a male donor with ankylosing spondylitis. CDR3 amino acids: CASSQEQTSGSNEQFF. In DNA, the CDR3 is TGCGCCAGCAGCCAAGAACAGACTAGCGGGAGCAATGAGCAGTTCTTC.